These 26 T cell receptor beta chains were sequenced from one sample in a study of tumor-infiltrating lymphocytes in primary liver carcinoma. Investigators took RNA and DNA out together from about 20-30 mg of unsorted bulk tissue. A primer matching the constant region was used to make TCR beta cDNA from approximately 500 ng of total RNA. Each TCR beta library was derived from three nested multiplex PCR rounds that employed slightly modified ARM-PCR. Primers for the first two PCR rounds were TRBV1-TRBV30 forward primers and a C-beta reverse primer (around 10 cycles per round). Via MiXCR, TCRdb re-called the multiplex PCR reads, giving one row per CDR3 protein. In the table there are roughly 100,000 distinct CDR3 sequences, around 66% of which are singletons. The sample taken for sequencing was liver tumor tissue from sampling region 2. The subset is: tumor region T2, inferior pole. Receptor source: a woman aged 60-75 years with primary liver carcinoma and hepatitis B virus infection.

The CDR3 is CASSAGTERNQPQHF. The CDR3 region has the DNA TGTGCCAGCTCAGCCGGGACAGAGCGGAATCAGCCCCAGCATTTT. The chain has TRBV18 and TRBJ1-5; 7 positions match TRBD1. The germline V gene encodes CDR1 KGHSH and CDR2 LQKENI. There are 15 residues in the CDR3. Trimming at V came to 5 bases and at J to 4 bases, leaving 8 bases not matched to a gene.

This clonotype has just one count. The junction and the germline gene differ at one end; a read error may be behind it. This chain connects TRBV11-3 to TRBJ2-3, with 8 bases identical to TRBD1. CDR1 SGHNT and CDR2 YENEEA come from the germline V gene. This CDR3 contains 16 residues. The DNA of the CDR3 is TGTACCAGCAGCCCCCGACAGGGGTCAGGCATAGCTACGCAGTATTTT. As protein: CTSSPRQGSGIATQYF. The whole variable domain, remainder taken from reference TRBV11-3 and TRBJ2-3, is EAGVVQSPRYKIIEKKQPVAFWCNPISGHNTLYWYLQNLGQGPELLIRYENEEAVDDSQLPKDRFSAERLKGVDSTLKIQPAELGDSAVYLCTSSPRQGSGIATQYFGPGTRLTVL.

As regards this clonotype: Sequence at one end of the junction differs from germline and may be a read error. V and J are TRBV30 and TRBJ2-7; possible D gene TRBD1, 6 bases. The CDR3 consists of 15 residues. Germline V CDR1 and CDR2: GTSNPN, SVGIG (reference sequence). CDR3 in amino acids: CACSVTGPTSYEQYF. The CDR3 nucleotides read TGTGCCTGTAGTGTTACAGGGCCGACCTCCTACGAGCAGTACTTC.

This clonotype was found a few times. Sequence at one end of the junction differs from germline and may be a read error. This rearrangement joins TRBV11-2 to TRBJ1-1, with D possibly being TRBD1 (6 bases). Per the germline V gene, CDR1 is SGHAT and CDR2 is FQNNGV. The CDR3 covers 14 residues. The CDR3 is CANSLEQGWAEAFF. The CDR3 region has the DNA TGTGCCAACAGCTTAGAGCAGGGGTGGGCTGAAGCTTTCTTT.

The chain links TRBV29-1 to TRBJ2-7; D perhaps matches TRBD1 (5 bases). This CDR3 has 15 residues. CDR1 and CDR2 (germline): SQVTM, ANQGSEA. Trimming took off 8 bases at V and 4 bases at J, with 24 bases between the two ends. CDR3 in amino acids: CSLRRKGASGYEQYF. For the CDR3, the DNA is TGCAGCCTCCGACGGAAAGGGGCTTCTGGATACGAGCAGTACTTC.

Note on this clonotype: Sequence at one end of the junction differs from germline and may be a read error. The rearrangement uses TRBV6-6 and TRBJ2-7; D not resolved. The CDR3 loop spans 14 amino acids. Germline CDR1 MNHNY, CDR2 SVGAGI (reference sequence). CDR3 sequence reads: CASSYSQWTYEQYF. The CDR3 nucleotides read TGTGCCAGCAGTTACTCGCAATGGACCTACGAGCAGTACTTT.

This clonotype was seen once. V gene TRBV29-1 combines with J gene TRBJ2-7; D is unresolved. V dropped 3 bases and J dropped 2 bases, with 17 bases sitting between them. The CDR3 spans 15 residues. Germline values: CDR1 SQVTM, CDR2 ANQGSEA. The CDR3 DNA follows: TGCAGCGTTGAGGATAGCAGGCGCCCTCCCTACGAGCAGTACTTC. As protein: CSVEDSRRPPYEQYF.

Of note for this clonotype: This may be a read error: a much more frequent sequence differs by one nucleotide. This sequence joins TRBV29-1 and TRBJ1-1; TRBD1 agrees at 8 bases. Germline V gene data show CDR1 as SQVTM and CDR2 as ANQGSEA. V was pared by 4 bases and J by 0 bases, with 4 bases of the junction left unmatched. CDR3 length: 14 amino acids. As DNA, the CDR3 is TGCAGCGTTGGACAGGGGATCATGAACACTGAAGCTTTCTTT. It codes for CSVGQGIMNTEAFF. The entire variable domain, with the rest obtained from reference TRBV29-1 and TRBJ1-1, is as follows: SAVISQKPSRDICQRGTSLTIQCQVDSQVTMMFWYRQQPGQSLTLIATANQGSEATYESGFVIDKFPISRPNLTFSTLTVSNMSPEDSSIYLCSVGQGIMNTEAFFGQGTRLTVV.

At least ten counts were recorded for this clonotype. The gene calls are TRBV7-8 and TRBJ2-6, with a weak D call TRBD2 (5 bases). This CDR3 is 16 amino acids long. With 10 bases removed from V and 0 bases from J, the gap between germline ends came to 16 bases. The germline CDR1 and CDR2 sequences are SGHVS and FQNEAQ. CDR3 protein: CATAGRTISGANVLTF. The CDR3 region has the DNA TGTGCCACTGCGGGCCGTACCATCTCTGGGGCCAACGTCCTGACTTTC.

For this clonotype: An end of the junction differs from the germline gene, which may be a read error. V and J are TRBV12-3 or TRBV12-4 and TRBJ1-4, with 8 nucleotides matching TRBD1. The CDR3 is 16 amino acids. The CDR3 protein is CASSPGRYGTGEKLFF. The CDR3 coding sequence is TGTGCAAGCAGTCCGGGGAGATACGGGACAGGCGAAAAACTGTTTTTT.

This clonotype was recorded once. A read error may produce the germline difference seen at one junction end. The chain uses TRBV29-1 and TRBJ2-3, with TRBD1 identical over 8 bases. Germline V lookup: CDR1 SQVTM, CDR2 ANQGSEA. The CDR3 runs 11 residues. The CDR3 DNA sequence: TGTAGCGTGACGGACAGGGAGAGGGTGTATTTT. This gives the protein CSVTDRERVYF.

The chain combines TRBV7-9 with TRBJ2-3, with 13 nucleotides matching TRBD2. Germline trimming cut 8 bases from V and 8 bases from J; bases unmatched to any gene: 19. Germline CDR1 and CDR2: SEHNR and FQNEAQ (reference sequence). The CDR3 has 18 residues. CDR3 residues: CASSKRSLAGGVPGTQYF. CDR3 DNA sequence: TGTGCCAGCTCCAAGAGGTCACTAGCGGGAGGGGTGCCAGGTACGCAGTATTTT. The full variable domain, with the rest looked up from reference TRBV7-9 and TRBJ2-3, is DTGVSQNPRHKITKRGQNVTFRCDPISEHNRLYWYRQTLGQGPEFLTYFQNEAQLEKSRLLSDRFSAERPKGSFSTLEIQRTEQGDSAMYLCASSKRSLAGGVPGTQYFGPGTRLTVL.

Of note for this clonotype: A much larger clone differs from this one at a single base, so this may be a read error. CDR3 coding DNA: TGCAGCGTTGCGGGACAGGGGCTCGGGGGGGCCAACGTCATGACTTTC. This gives the protein CSVAGQGLGGANVMTF. The rearrangement links TRBV29-1 to TRBJ2-6; 10 bases fit TRBD1. This CDR3 has 16 residues. The V gene's germline CDR1 is SQVTM and CDR2 ANQGSEA.

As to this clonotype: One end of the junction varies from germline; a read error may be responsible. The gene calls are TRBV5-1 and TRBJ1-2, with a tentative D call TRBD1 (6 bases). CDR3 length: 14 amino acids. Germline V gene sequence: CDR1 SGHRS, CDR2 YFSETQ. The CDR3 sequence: CTSSLSGFGGGYTF. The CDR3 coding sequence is TGCACCAGCAGCTTGTCCGGGTTCGGGGGCGGCTACACCTTC.

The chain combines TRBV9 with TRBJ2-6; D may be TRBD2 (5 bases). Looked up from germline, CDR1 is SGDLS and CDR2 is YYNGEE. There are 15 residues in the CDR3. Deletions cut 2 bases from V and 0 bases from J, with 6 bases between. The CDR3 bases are TGTGCCAGCAGCGTGGGAGACTCTGGGGCCAACGTCCTGACTTTC. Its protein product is CASSVGDSGANVLTF.

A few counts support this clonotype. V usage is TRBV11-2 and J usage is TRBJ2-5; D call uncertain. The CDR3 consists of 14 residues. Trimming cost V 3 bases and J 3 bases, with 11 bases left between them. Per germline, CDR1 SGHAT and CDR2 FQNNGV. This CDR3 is CASSFIGRKETQYF. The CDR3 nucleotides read TGTGCCAGCAGCTTTATCGGGCGCAAAGAGACCCAGTACTTC.

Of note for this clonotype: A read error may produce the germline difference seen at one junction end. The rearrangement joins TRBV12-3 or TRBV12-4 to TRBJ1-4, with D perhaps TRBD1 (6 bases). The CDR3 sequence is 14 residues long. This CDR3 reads CVSSVTGRDEKLFF. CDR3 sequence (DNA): TGTGTCAGCAGCGTTACAGGGCGGGATGAAAAACTATTTTTT.

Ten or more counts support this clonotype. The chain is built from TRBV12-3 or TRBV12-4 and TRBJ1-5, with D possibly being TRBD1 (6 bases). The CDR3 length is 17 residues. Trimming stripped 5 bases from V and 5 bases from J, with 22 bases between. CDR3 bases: TGTGCCAGCAGTACTGGGTCGGGGGCGCGGATCCATCAGCCCCAGCATTTT. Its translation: CASSTGSGARIHQPQHF.

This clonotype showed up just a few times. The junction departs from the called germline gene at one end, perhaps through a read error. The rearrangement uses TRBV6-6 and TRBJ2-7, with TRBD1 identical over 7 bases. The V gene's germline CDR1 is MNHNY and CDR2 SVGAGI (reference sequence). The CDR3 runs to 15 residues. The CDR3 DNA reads TGTGCAAGCAGTTACTCGGGGACAGCGTTCGACGAGCAGTACTTC. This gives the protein CASSYSGTAFDEQYF.

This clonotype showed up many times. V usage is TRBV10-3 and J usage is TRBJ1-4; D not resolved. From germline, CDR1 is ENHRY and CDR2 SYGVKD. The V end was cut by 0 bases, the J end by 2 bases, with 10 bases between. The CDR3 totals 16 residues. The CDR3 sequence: CAISESLSRTNEKLFF. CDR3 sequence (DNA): TGTGCCATCAGTGAGTCTCTTAGCCGGACTAATGAAAAACTGTTTTTT.

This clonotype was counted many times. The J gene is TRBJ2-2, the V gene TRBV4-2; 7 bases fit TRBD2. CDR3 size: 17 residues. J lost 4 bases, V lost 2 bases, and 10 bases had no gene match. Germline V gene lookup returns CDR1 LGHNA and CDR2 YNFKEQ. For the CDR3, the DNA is TGTGCCAGCAGCCAACGCACGAGCGGGGCAGTCACCGGGGAGCTGTTTTTT. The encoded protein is CASSQRTSGAVTGELFF.

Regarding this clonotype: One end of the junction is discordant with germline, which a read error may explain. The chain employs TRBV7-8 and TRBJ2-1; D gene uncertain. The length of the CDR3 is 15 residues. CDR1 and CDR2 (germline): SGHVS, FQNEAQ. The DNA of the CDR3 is TGTACCAGCAGCCCCCAGCCGGGCTACTACAATGAGCAGTTCTTC. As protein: CTSSPQPGYYNEQFF.

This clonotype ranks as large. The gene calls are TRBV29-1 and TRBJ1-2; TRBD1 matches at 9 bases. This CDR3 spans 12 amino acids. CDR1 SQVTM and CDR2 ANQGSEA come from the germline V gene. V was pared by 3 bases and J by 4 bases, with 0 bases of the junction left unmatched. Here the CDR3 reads CSVEDRGYGYTF. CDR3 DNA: TGCAGCGTTGAGGACAGGGGCTATGGCTACACCTTC.

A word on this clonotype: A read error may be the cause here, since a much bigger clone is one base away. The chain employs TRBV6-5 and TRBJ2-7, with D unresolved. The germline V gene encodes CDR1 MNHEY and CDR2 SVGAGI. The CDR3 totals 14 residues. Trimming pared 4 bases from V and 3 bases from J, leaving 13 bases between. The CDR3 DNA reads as TGTGCCAGCAGTTCATCACACAGATTCTACGAGCAGTACTTC. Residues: CASSSSHRFYEQYF.

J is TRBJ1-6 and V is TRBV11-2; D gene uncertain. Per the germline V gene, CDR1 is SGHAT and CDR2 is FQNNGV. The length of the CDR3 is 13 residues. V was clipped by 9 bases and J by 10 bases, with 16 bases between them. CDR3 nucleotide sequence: TGTGCCAGTAACTTAAATCCGGGCTCACCCCTCCACTTT. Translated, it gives CASNLNPGSPLHF.

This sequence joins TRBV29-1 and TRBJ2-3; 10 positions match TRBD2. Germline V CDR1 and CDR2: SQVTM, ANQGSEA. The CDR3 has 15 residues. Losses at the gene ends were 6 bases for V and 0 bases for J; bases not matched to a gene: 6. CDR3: CSVRGLAVSTDTQYF. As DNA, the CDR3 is TGCAGCGTCCGAGGACTAGCGGTTAGCACAGATACGCAGTATTTT.